This T cell receptor (beta chain) was captured in a study of blood T cell repertoires in COVID-19. Study summary: Sites across the United States, Italy and Spain contributed samples from acute and convalescent COVID-19. In each case, the material was cDNA or gDNA derived from T cells, B-cell-depleted T cells, or PBMCs.

Germline CDR1 reads SGDLS; CDR2 reads YYNGEE. This CDR3 has 14 amino acids. V shed 4 bases, J shed 0 bases, and the junction held 3 bases outside the gene matches. As handled by the study authors: Estimates of nucleated cell counts were drawn from the amplification of reference gene primers. Generated by immunoSEQ multiplex PCR, the TCRdb table keeps only in-frame clones and is missing some. V, J and clone size are taken as reported in that table, and D and trimming were inferred from the DNA itself. The table has a few hundred thousand clones, 80% to 85% seen once; the top ten hold about a sixth. Sequenced material: peripheral blood. The chain links TRBV9 to TRBJ2-7, with 8 positions matching TRBD1. The clonotype comes from a woman aged 80 or older with active or convalescent COVID-19. CDR3 sequence (DNA): TGTGCCAGCAGCCCGACAGGGGCCTCCTACGAGCAGTACTTC. Protein product: CASSPTGASYEQYF.